The 28 T cell receptor beta chains below all came from one sample that was sequenced in a study of identical twins. TCRdb used MiXCR to reprocess the 5' RACE reads, holding one entry per CDR3 protein. The data show approximately 240,000 distinct CDR3 sequences, 11% to 15% seen once. Sample: memory (CD45RO+) T cells sorted from blood. These receptors were collected from a woman aged 18-35 years in good health.

This chain uses TRBV12-3 or TRBV12-4 with TRBJ1-1; a weak D match, TRBD1 (5 bases). This CDR3 is built from 15 residues. Trimming cost V 3 bases and J 0 bases, with 11 bases left between them. Here the CDR3 reads CASSFAGLLNTEAFF. Written as DNA, the CDR3 is TGTGCCAGCAGTTTCGCGGGACTTTTGAACACTGAAGCTTTCTTT.

This clonotype turned up a few times. V and J are TRBV13 and TRBJ1-2; 8 bases are a match to TRBD1. The CDR3 spans 15 residues. The junction had 5 bases not matched to a gene; V was cut back by 3 bases and J by 2 bases. CDR1 is PRHDT and CDR2 is FYEKMQ in the germline V gene (reference sequence). In DNA form, the CDR3 reads TGTGCCAGCAGCTTCGGGGACAGGAGAAACTATGGCTACACCTTC. It translates to CASSFGDRRNYGYTF.

This clonotype was picked up a small number of times. This chain uses TRBV18 with TRBJ1-1; no clear D gene. This CDR3 is built from 11 residues. V was pared by 1 base and J by 7 bases, with 4 bases between. Germline CDR1 and CDR2: KGHSH and LQKENI. In DNA form, the CDR3 reads TGTGCCAGCTCACCACGGGGTGAAGCTTTCTTT. This encodes CASSPRGEAFF.

This clonotype came up a few times. The chain links TRBV7-3 to TRBJ2-1; D may be TRBD2 (6 bases). Trimming shortened V by 5 bases and J by 4 bases, and 9 bases separated the two germline ends. The CDR3 is 13 residues long. The V gene's germline CDR1 is SGHTA and CDR2 FQGTGA. The CDR3 sequence: CASSPGTYNEQFF. CDR3 DNA: TGTGCCAGCAGCCCCGGGACTTACAATGAGCAGTTCTTC.

This clonotype was seen repeatedly, ten times or more. This CDR3 is CASSPVSNTEAFF. CDR3 nucleotide sequence: TGTGCCAGCTCCCCCGTATCGAATACTGAAGCTTTCTTT. V usage is TRBV6-6 and J usage is TRBJ1-1; D unresolved. Germline V gene data show CDR1 as MNHNY and CDR2 as SVGAGI (reference sequence). V was shortened by 8 bases and J by 5 bases, with 15 bases between the two germline ends. This CDR3 spans 13 amino acids.

This chain links TRBV29-1 with TRBJ1-1; 11 bases map to TRBD1. Losses at the gene ends were 7 bases for V and 5 bases for J; bases not matched to a gene: 9. Germline V gene lookup returns CDR1 SQVTM and CDR2 ANQGSEA. The CDR3 has 14 amino acids. As DNA, the CDR3 is TGCAGCGCCGGTGGGACAGGGGGAGGGACTGAAGCTTTCTTT. Translating it yields CSAGGTGGGTEAFF.

The chain carries TRBV7-6 and TRBJ1-1; no firm D call. The CDR3 runs to 13 residues. V lost 4 bases to trimming and J lost 5 bases, with 11 bases between them. CDR1 and CDR2 (germline): SGHVS, FNYEAQ. CDR3 coding DNA: TGTGCCAGCAGCTCCGGCGTGCGGACTGAAGCTTTCTTT. It encodes CASSSGVRTEAFF.

The chain couples TRBV29-1 to TRBJ1-2; D remains ambiguous. V was clipped by 4 bases and J by 1 base, with 10 bases between them. Germline CDR1 reads SQVTM; CDR2 reads ANQGSEA. This CDR3 spans 13 amino acids. The CDR3 DNA reads TGCAGCGTTGGAAGCCCGTTTAACTATGGCTACACCTTC. Protein product: CSVGSPFNYGYTF.

This clonotype appeared many times. This chain links TRBV2 with TRBJ2-7; D is unclear. V lost 8 bases and J lost 5, with 10 bases in between. Germline V gene lookup returns CDR1 SNHLY and CDR2 FYNNEI. This CDR3 region has 11 residues. The CDR3 sequence is CASGRRHEQYF. The CDR3 DNA sequence: TGTGCCAGCGGCAGGCGTCACGAGCAGTACTTC.

This clonotype has just a few counts. The chain recombines TRBV7-9 with TRBJ1-4; no clear D gene. V was pared by 2 bases and J by 1 base, with 5 bases between. The CDR3 length is 14 residues. CDR1 and CDR2 (germline): SEHNR, FQNEAQ (reference sequence). CDR3 residues: CASSLFGTNEKLFF. In DNA form, the CDR3 reads TGTGCCAGCAGCTTATTCGGAACTAATGAAAAACTGTTTTTT.

This clonotype was detected only a few times. The V gene is TRBV11-1, the J gene TRBJ2-7, with TRBD1 identical over 7 bases. Germline CDR1 reads SGHAT; CDR2 reads FQDESV (reference sequence). Germline trimming cut 4 bases from V and 5 bases from J; bases unmatched to any gene: 14. The CDR3 has 16 amino acids. Here the CDR3 reads CASSSRVGDSGHEQYF. Written as DNA, the CDR3 is TGTGCCAGCAGCTCCCGAGTAGGGGACAGCGGCCACGAGCAGTACTTC. Supplemented by reference TRBV11-1 and TRBJ2-7, the full variable domain reads EAEVAQSPRYKITEKSQAVAFWCDPISGHATLYWYRQILGQGPELLVQFQDESVVDDSQLPKDRFSAERLKGVDSTLKIQPAELGDSAMYLCASSSRVGDSGHEQYFGPGTRLTVT.

This clonotype was detected many times. This rearrangement joins TRBV12-3 or TRBV12-4 to TRBJ2-7, with unresolved D. Between the trimmed V and J ends, which lost 5 bases and 4 bases, there was a span of 9 bases. The CDR3 runs to 12 residues. The DNA for the CDR3 is TGTGCCAGCAGTCCCTCGCGTTACGAGCAGTACTTC. This codes for CASSPSRYEQYF.

The V call is TRBV4-2, the J call TRBJ1-2; 8 bases are shared with TRBD1. Germline CDR1 reads LGHNA; CDR2 reads YNFKEQ. The CDR3 runs 16 residues. J gave up 7 bases and V 3 bases, and 13 bases lay outside the gene matches. The CDR3 sequence is CASSQITGGIFGGYTF. CDR3 nucleotides: TGTGCCAGCAGCCAGATCACAGGGGGAATTTTCGGTGGCTACACCTTC.

This clonotype was found many times. DNA of the CDR3: TGTGCCAGCAGCGTAGACAGCGGGGGTTCACCCCTCCACTTT. Encoded protein: CASSVDSGGSPLHF. This sequence joins TRBV9 and TRBJ1-6; the D gene is possibly TRBD1 (5 bases). CDR1 and CDR2 (germline): SGDLS, YYNGEE. The CDR3 is 14 amino acids. Trimming took off 0 bases at V and 9 bases at J, with 10 bases between the two ends.

This clonotype came up many times. The V gene is TRBV5-1, the J gene TRBJ2-5; 7 positions match TRBD2. The V gene's germline CDR1 is SGHRS and CDR2 YFSETQ. The CDR3 totals 14 residues. Losses at the gene ends were 4 bases for V and 5 bases for J; bases not matched to a gene: 8. As DNA, the CDR3 is TGCGCCAGCAGCACGGGACTACTCCCGGAGACCCAGTACTTC. Residues: CASSTGLLPETQYF.

This chain connects TRBV5-1 to TRBJ1-4; D may be TRBD1 (5 bases). The V gene lost 3 bases and the J gene lost 10 bases, with 16 bases spanning the gap. From germline, CDR1 is SGHRS and CDR2 YFSETQ. The length of the CDR3 is 14 residues. CDR3 amino acids: CASSWGGNMGKLFF. The CDR3 nucleotides are TGCGCCAGCAGCTGGGGCGGAAATATGGGAAAACTGTTTTTT.

At least ten counts were recorded for this clonotype. CDR3 bases: TGTGCCAGCAGCTTCGCGGGGGCCACAGATACGCAGTATTTT. Encoded protein: CASSFAGATDTQYF. The V gene is TRBV7-2, the J gene TRBJ2-3, with D perhaps matching TRBD2 (7 bases). With 3 bases removed from V and 2 bases from J, the gap between germline ends came to 9 bases. Germline values: CDR1 SGHTA, CDR2 FQGNSA. This CDR3 region has 14 residues.

A few counts support this clonotype. The chain couples TRBV11-2 to TRBJ2-3, with D possibly called TRBD1 or TRBD2 (5 bases each). The CDR3 contains 13 residues. Trimming took 3 bases from V and 6 from J, leaving 10 bases between them. Germline values: CDR1 SGHAT, CDR2 FQNNGV. The CDR3 DNA reads as TGTGCCAGCAGCTTGGGGGTTTGGGATACGCAGTATTTT. Protein: CASSLGVWDTQYF.

V gene TRBV12-3 or TRBV12-4 combines with J gene TRBJ1-6; D unresolved. This CDR3 contains 13 residues. Trimming shortened V by 7 bases and J by 7 bases, and 11 bases separated the two germline ends. DNA for the CDR3: TGTGCCAGCATCAAAGGTGCGAATTCACCCCTCCACTTT. Translation gives CASIKGANSPLHF.

A few counts support this clonotype. The gene calls are TRBV10-3 and TRBJ1-5; D is undetermined. From germline, CDR1 is ENHRY and CDR2 SYGVKD. The CDR3 length is 13 residues. V was pared by 8 bases and J by 1 base, with 9 bases between. The CDR3 DNA is TGTGCCATCGGCACATTGAGCAATCAGCCCCAGCATTTT. Translation gives CAIGTLSNQPQHF.

This clonotype was seen at least ten times. This sequence joins TRBV4-1 and TRBJ1-2; the match to TRBD1 covers 12 bases. The CDR3 runs to 17 residues. J was trimmed by 8 bases and V by 0 bases; bases with no gene match: 10. Germline values: CDR1 MGHRA, CDR2 YSYEKL. Written as DNA, the CDR3 is TGCGCCAGCAGCCAAGACTCCCCGGGACAGGGGGCATTCGGCTACACCTTC. It encodes CASSQDSPGQGAFGYTF.

The V gene is TRBV27, the J gene TRBJ2-5; D uncertain. The CDR3 totals 13 residues. V was cut by 5 bases and J by 4 bases, with 11 bases left in between. The germline V gene has CDR1 MNHEY and CDR2 SMNVEV (reference sequence). The CDR3 here is CASSGTWGETQYF. The CDR3 DNA reads as TGTGCCAGCAGTGGAACTTGGGGAGAGACCCAGTACTTC.

The CDR3: CASRIDRYVAEAFF. CDR3 nucleotide sequence: TGTGCCAGCAGAATAGACAGGTACGTCGCTGAAGCTTTCTTT. V and J are TRBV27 and TRBJ1-1, with a possible D match to TRBD1 (6 bases). The CDR3 loop spans 14 amino acids. The germline V gene has CDR1 MNHEY and CDR2 SMNVEV (reference sequence). V was shortened by 6 bases and J by 6 bases, with 17 bases between the two germline ends.

This clonotype was seen a handful of times. V gene TRBV2 combines with J gene TRBJ2-7; 8 positions match TRBD1. Looked up from germline, CDR1 is SNHLY and CDR2 is FYNNEI. J was trimmed by 2 bases and V by 3 bases; bases with no gene match: 3. There are 14 residues in the CDR3. The CDR3 loop is CASSDETGAYEQYF. CDR3 nucleotide sequence: TGTGCCAGCAGTGACGAGACAGGGGCCTACGAGCAGTACTTC. Full variable domain (outside the CDR3, taken from reference TRBV2 and TRBJ2-7): EPEVTQTPSHQVTQMGQEVILRCVPISNHLYFYWYRQILGQKVEFLVSFYNNEISEKSEIFDDQFSVERPDGSNFTLKIRSTKLEDSAMYFCASSDETGAYEQYFGPGTRLTVT.

This clonotype was counted between two and nine times. V usage is TRBV7-2 and J usage is TRBJ2-3; D unclear. Germline V gene lookup returns CDR1 SGHTA and CDR2 FQGNSA. The CDR3 spans 15 residues. V gave up 2 bases and J gave up 6 bases, with 15 bases separating them. This CDR3 reads CASSLLAATRDTQYF. CDR3 DNA sequence: TGTGCCAGCAGCTTATTGGCGGCAACCCGGGATACGCAGTATTTT. The full variable domain, rest sourced from reference TRBV7-2 and TRBJ2-3, is GAGVSQSPSNKVTEKGKDVELRCDPISGHTALYWYRQSLGQGLEFLIYFQGNSAPDKSGLPSDRFSAERTGGSVSTLTIQRTQQEDSAVYLCASSLLAATRDTQYFGPGTRLTVL.

The V gene is TRBV20-1, the J gene TRBJ1-1, with TRBD1 identical over 7 bases. The CDR3 runs to 14 residues. The germline V gene encodes CDR1 DFQATT and CDR2 SNEGSKA (reference sequence). J lost 4 bases, V lost 0 bases, and 5 bases had no gene match. In DNA form, the CDR3 reads TGCAGTGCTAGAGACCCGACAGGGAGCACTGAAGCTTTCTTT. It specifies CSARDPTGSTEAFF.

This clonotype was observed at least ten times. The chain recombines TRBV5-1 with TRBJ2-5; D is uncertain. The V gene's germline CDR1 is SGHRS and CDR2 YFSETQ. Trimming took 0 bases from V and 5 from J, leaving 14 bases between them. The CDR3 is 15 amino acids. The CDR3, as DNA: TGCGCCAGCAGCTTGGCGGACCCCAACGCGGAGACCCAGTACTTC. This sequence encodes CASSLADPNAETQYF.

In this sample, this clonotype turned up a few times. This chain connects TRBV5-6 to TRBJ1-1; D is possibly TRBD1 (5 bases). Trimming took 3 bases from V and 1 from J, leaving 16 bases between them. The CDR3 consists of 16 residues. Germline assignment: CDR1 SGHDT and CDR2 YYEEEE. The CDR3 bases are TGTGCCAGCAGCTCCCGTGGGGCAGTCGGGAACACTGAAGCTTTCTTT. Amino acid sequence: CASSSRGAVGNTEAFF.